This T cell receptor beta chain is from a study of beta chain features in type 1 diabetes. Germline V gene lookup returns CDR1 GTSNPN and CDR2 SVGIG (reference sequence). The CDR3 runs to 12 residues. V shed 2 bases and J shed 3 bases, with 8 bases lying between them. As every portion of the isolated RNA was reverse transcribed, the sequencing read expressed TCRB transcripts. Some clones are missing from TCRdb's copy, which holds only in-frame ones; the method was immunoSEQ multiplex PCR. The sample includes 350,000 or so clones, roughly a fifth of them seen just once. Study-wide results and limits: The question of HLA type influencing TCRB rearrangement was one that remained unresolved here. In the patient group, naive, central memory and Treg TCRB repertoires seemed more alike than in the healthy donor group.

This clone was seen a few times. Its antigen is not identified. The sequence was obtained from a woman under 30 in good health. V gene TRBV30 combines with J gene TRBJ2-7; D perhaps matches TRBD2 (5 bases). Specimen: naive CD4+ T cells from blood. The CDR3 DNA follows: TGTGCCTGGAGTTTAAGCGGCTACGAGCAGTACTTC. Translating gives CAWSLSGYEQYF.